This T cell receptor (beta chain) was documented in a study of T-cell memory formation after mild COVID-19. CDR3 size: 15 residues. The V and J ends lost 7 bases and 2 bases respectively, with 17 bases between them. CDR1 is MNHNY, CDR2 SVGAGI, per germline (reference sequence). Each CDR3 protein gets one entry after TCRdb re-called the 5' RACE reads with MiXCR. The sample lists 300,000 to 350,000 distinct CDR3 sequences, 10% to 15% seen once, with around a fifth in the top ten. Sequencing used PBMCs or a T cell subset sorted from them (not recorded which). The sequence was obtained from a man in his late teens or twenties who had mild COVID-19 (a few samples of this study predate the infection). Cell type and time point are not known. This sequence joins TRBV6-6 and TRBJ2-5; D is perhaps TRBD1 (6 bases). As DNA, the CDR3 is TGTGCCAGCAAACCCCGGGACACTTTACAAGAGACCCAGTACTTC. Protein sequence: CASKPRDTLQETQYF.